This TCR beta chain is from a study of shared clonotypes between healthy human individuals. Study-wide background: CD8 memory received one plate per donor, CD8 naive two, CD4 memory three and CD4 naive three.

Sorted-subset replicate PCRs used approximately 200 ng of genomic DNA. This amount corresponded to approximately 30,000 T cell genomes. Using immunoSEQ multiplex PCR, the repertoire was profiled, and TCRdb retains in-frame clones only, with some absent. In the table there are over a million clones, about 96% of which are singletons. CDR1 is GTSNPN and CDR2 is SVGIG in the germline V gene (reference sequence). The CDR3 totals 15 residues. The V end lost 3 bases, the J end lost 0 bases, and 11 bases lay between the germline ends. Study results and caveats: Genetic and exposure-history diversity was limited by the few donors. Depth of sequencing was expected to influence donor clonotype sharing.

Notes on this clone: The antigen remains undetermined. Other DNA sequences in this specimen translate into the identical CDR3.

This chain joins TRBV30 and TRBJ1-4; TRBD1 is a possible D gene (6 bases). This clonotype was sampled from a man between 25 and 39 years old in good health. Sequencing input: naive CD4+ T cells sorted from blood. The subset: CD45RA+ positively selected. The CDR3 nucleotides are TGTGCCTGGAGGAGTGGGGGCGCAACTAATGAAAAACTGTTTTTT. Its translation is CAWRSGGATNEKLFF.